The T cell receptor beta chain under discussion was sequenced for a study of cytomegalovirus exposure and HLA in healthy donors. Amplification used 60 Vbeta primers and 13 Jbeta primers. Profiling relied on immunoSEQ multiplex PCR, and the TCRdb table lists in-frame clones only, not all of them. The sample consists of about 230,000 clones, 85% to 90% of them appearing once. The TCR sequence derives from a human donor in good health. The sequenced sample consisted of PBMCs.

The CDR3 sequence: CASSPPRGQGSNEKLFF. The CDR3 DNA follows: TGTGCCAGCTCACCACCGAGAGGCCAGGGGTCTAATGAAAAACTGTTTTTT. The chain employs TRBV18 and TRBJ1-4; D is perhaps TRBD1 (6 bases). V dropped 0 bases and J dropped 3 bases, with 14 bases sitting between them. This CDR3 is 17 amino acids long. Germline V lookup: CDR1 KGHSH, CDR2 LQKENI.